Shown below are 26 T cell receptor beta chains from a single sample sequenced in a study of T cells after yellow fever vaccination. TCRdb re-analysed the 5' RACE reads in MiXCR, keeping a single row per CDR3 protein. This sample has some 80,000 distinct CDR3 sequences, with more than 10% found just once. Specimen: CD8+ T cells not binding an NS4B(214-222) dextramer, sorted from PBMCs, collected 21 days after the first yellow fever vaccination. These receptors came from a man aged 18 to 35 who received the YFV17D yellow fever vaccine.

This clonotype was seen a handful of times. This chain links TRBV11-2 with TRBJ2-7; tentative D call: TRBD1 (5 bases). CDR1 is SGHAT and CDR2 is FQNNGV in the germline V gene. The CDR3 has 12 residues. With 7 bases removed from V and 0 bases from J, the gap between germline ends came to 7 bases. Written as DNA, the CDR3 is TGTGCCAGCACAGACAGCTCCTACGAGCAGTACGTC. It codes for CASTDSSYEQYV.

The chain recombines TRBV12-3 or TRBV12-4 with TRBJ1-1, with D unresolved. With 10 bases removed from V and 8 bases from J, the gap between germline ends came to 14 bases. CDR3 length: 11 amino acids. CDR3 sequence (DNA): TGTGCCACCAAGGGTCCTGGAGAAGCTTTCTTT. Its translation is CATKGPGEAFF.

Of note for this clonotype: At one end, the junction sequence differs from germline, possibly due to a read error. The CDR3 sequence: CASSNSATVGPSALTTDTQYF. As DNA, the CDR3 is TGTGCCAGCAGTAACTCTGCGACTGTAGGACCTTCGGCCCTAACCACAGATACGCAGTATTTT. The chain links TRBV6-2 or TRBV6-3 to TRBJ2-3; D is uncertain. Germline V lookup: CDR1 MNHEY, CDR2 SVGEGT. The CDR3 sequence is 21 residues long.

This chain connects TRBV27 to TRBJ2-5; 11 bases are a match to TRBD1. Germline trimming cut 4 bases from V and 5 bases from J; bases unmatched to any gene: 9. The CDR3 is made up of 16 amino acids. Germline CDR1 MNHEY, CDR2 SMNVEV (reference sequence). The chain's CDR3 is CASSSPGTGGMETQYF. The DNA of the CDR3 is TGTGCCAGCAGTTCCCCCGGGACAGGGGGAATGGAGACCCAGTACTTC.

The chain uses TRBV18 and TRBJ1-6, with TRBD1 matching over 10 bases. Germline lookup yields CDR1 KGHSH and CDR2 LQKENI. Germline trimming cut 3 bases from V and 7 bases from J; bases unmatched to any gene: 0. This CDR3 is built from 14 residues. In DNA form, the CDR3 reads TGTGCCAGCTCACCGGGACAGGGGAATTCACCCCTCCACTTT. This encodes CASSPGQGNSPLHF.

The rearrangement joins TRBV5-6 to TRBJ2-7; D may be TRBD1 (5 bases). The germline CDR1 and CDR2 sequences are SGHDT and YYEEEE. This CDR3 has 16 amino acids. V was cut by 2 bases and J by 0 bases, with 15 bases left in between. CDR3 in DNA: TGTGCCAGCAGCTTCGCAGGGCAGGCTAGCTCCTACGAGCAGTACTTC. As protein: CASSFAGQASSYEQYF.

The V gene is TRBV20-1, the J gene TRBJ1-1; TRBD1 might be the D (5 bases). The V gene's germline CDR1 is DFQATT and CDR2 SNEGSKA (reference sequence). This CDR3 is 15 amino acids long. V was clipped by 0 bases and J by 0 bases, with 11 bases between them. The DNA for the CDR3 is TGCAGTGCTAGAGATAGGGGCAGACTGAACACTGAAGCTTTCTTT. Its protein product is CSARDRGRLNTEAFF.

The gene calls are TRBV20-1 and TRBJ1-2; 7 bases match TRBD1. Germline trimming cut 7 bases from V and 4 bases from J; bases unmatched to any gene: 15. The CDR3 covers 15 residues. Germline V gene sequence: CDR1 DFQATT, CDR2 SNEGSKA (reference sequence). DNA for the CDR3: TGCAGTGTAATAGAGGCAGGGGGTTATAGCTATGGCTACACCTTC. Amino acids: CSVIEAGGYSYGYTF.

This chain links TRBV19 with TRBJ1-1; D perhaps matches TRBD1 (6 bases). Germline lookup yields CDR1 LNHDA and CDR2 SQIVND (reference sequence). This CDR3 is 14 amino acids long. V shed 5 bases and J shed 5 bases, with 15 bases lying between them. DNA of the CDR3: TGTGCCAGTAGTTACGGGGGGGCAGGGACTGAAGCTTTCTTT. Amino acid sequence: CASSYGGAGTEAFF.

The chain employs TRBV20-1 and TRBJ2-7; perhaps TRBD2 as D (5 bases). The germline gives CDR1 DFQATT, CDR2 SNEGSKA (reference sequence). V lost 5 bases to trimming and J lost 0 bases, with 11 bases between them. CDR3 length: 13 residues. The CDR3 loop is CSASKRDSYEQYF. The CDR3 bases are TGCAGTGCTTCGAAACGGGACTCCTACGAGCAGTACTTC.

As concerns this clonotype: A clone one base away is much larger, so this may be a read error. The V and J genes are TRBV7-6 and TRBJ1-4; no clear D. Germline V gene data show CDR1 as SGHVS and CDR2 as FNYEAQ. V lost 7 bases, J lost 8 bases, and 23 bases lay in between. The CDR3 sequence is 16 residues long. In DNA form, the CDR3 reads TGTGCCAGCACTCGTTTTCGGACGGGTACGAGAGAAAAACTGTTTTTT. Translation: CASTRFRTGTREKLFF.

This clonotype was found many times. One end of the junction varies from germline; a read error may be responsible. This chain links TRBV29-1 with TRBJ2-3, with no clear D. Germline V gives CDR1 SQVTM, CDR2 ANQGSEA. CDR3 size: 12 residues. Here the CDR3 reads CSVEDDRPGRDF. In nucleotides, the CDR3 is TGCAGCGTTGAAGATGATCGGCCCGGCCGGGATTTT.

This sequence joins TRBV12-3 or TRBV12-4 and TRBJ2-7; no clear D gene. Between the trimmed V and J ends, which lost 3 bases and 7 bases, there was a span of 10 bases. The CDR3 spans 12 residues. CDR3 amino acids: CASSLVRWEQYF. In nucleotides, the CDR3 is TGTGCCAGCAGTTTGGTGCGTTGGGAGCAGTACTTC.

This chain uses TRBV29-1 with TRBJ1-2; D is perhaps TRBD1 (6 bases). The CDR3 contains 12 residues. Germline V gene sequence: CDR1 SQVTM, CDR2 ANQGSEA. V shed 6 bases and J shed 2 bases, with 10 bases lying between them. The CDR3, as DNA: TGCAGCGTCAGACAGGCCAACTATGGCTACACCTTC. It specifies CSVRQANYGYTF. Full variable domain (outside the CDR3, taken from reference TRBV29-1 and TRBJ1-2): SAVISQKPSRDICQRGTSLTIQCQVDSQVTMMFWYRQQPGQSLTLIATANQGSEATYESGFVIDKFPISRPNLTFSTLTVSNMSPEDSSIYLCSVRQANYGYTFGSGTRLTVV.

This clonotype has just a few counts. Here the CDR3 reads CASSSANPGIKYF. CDR3 DNA sequence: TGTGCCAGCAGCTCCGCCAACCCTGGGATTAAGTATTTT. The V gene is TRBV7-9, the J gene TRBJ2-3, with D unresolved. This CDR3 comprises 13 residues. Germline CDR1 SEHNR, CDR2 FQNEAQ (reference sequence). Trimming took off 4 bases at V and 13 bases at J, with 18 bases between the two ends.

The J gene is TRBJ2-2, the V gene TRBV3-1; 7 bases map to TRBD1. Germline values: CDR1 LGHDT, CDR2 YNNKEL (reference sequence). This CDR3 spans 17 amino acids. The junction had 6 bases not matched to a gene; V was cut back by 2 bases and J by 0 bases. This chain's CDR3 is CASSQQGGGANTGELFF. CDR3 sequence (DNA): TGTGCCAGCAGCCAACAAGGGGGCGGCGCGAACACCGGGGAGCTGTTTTTT.

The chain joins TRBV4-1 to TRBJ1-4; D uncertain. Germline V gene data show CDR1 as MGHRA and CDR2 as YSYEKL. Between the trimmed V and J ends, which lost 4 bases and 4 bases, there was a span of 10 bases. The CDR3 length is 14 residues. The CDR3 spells CASSPQPGNEKLFF. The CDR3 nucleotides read TGCGCCAGCAGCCCCCAACCGGGTAATGAAAAACTGTTTTTT.

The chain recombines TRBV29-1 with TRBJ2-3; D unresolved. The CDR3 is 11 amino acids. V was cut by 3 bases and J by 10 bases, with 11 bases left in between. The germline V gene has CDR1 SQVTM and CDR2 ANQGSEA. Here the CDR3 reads CSVDGQHPQYF. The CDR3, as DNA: TGCAGCGTTGATGGGCAGCATCCGCAGTATTTT.

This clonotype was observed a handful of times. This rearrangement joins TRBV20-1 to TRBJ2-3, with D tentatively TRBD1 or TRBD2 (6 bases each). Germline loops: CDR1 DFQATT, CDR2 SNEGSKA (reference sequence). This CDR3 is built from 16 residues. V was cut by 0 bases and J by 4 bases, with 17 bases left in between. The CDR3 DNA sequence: TGCAGTGCTAGAGAATTAAGGGGGGCTCGGGCAGATACGCAGTATTTT. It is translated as CSARELRGARADTQYF.

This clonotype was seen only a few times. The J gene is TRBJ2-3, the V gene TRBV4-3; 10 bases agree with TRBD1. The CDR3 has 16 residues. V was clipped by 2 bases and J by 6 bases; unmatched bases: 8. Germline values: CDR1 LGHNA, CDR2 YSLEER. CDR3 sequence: CASSQNRDRGMDTQYF. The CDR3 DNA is TGCGCCAGCAGCCAAAACCGGGACAGGGGAATGGATACGCAGTATTTT.

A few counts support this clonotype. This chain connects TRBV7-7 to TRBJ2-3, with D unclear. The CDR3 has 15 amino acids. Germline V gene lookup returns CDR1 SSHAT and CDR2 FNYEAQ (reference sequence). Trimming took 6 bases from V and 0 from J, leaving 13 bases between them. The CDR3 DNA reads TGTGCCAGCAGTCCCGGACCAGCTAGCACAGATACGCAGTATTTT. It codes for CASSPGPASTDTQYF.

Here the CDR3 DNA reads TGTGCCAGCAGCCAAGACGAGACCCAGTACTTC. Translation gives CASSQDETQYF. V gene TRBV3-1 combines with J gene TRBJ2-5; D remains ambiguous. V lost 0 bases, J lost 5 bases, and 1 base lay in between. CDR1 and CDR2 from the germline V gene are LGHDT and YNNKEL (reference sequence). This CDR3 is built from 11 residues.

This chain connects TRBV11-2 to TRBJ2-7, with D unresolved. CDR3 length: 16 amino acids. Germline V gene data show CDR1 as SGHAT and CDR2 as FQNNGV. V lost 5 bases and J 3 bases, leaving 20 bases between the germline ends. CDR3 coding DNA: TGTGCCAGCAGCCCGAGTTTTTTAGGGCCCGGCTACGAGCAGTACTTC. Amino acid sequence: CASSPSFLGPGYEQYF.

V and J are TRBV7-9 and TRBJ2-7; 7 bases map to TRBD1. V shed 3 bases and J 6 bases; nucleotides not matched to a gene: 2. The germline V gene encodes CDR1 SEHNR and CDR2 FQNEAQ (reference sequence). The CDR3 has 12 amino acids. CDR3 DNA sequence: TGTGCCAGCAGCTTGACAGGGACCGAGCAGTACTTC. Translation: CASSLTGTEQYF.

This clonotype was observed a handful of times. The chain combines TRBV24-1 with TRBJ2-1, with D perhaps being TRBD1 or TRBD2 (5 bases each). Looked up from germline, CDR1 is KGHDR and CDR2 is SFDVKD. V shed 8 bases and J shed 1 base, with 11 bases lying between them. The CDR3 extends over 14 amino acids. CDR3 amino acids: CATMGEESYNEQFF. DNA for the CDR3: TGTGCCACCATGGGGGAAGAATCCTACAATGAGCAGTTCTTC.

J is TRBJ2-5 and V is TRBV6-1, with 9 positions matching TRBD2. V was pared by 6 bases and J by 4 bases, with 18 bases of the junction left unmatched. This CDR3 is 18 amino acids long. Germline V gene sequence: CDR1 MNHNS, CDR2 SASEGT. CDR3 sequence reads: CASSPGRGGARSLETQYF. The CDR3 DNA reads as TGTGCCAGCAGCCCCGGACGCGGGGGGGCCAGATCGTTAGAGACCCAGTACTTC.